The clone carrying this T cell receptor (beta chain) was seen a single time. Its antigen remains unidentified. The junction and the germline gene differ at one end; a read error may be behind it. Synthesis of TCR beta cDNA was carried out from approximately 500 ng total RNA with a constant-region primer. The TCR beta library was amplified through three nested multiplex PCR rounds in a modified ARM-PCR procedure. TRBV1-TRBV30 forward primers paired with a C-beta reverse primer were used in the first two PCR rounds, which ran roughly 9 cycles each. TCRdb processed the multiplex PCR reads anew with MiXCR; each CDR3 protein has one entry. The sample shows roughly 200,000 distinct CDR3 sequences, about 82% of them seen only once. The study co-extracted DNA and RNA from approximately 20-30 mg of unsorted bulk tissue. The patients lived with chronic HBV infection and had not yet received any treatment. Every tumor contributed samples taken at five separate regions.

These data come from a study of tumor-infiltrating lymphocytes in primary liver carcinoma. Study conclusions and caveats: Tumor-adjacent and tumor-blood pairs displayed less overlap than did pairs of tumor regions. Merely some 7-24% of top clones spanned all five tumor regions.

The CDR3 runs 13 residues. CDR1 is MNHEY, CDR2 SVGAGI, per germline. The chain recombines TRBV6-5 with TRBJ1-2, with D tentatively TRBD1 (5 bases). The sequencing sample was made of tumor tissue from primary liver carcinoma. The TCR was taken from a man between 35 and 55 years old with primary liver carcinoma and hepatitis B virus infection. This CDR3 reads CASRVDKTYGYTF. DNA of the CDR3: TGTGCCAGCAGAGTGGACAAGACGTATGGTTACACCTTC.